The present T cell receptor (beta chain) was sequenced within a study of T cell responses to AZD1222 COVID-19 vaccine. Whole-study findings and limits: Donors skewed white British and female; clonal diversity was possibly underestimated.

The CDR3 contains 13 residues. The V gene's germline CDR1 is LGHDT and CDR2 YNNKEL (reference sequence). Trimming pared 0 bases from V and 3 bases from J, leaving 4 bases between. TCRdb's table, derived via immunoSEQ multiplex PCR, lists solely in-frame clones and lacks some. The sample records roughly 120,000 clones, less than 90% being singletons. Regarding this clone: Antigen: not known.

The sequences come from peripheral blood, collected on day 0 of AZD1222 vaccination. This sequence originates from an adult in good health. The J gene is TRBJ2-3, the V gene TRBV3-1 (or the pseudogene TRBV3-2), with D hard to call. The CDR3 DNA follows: TGTGCCAGCAGCCAAGAAGTAACAGATACGCAGTATTTT. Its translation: CASSQEVTDTQYF.